The 14 T cell receptor beta chains reported below all come from one sample, sequenced in a study of blood T cell repertoires in COVID-19. Profiling relied on immunoSEQ multiplex PCR, and the TCRdb table lists in-frame clones only, not all of them. The table records roughly 200,000 clones, roughly 75% of them present only once. Sequences were obtained from peripheral blood. These receptor sequences come from a woman aged 70-85 years with acute or convalescent COVID-19.

This clone was recorded once. The CDR3 protein is CASSLGRGLAGGDTQYF. The CDR3 nucleotides read TGTGCCAGCAGCTTAGGCAGGGGACTAGCGGGCGGAGATACGCAGTATTTT. The chain recombines TRBV13 with TRBJ2-3; 12 nucleotides align to TRBD2. Trimming took 0 bases from V and 5 from J; bases not matched to a gene: 6. This CDR3 is 17 amino acids long. Germline V gives CDR1 PRHDT, CDR2 FYEKMQ (reference sequence).

The genes are TRBV19 and TRBJ1-6, with TRBD1 as a possible D gene (6 bases). V was cut by 3 bases and J by 7 bases, with 13 bases left in between. The CDR3 runs to 15 residues. Germline assignment: CDR1 LNHDA and CDR2 SQIVND (reference sequence). The CDR3 spells CASSIQGTINSPLHF. The CDR3 DNA sequence: TGTGCCAGTAGTATCCAGGGGACAATCAATTCACCCCTCCACTTT.

The chain carries TRBV19 and TRBJ2-1; 8 bases line up with TRBD2. J was trimmed by 9 bases and V by 6 bases; bases with no gene match: 7. Germline V gene lookup returns CDR1 LNHDA and CDR2 SQIVND (reference sequence). The CDR3 has 13 amino acids. This CDR3 is CASRDSGIFEQFF. The CDR3 coding sequence is TGTGCCAGTAGGGATAGCGGGATTTTTGAGCAGTTCTTC.

This chain joins TRBV7-3 and TRBJ2-4, with 7 bases identical to TRBD2. Looked up from germline, CDR1 is SGHTA and CDR2 is FQGTGA. The CDR3 is 15 residues long. The junction had 7 bases not matched to a gene; V was cut back by 5 bases and J by 3 bases. The CDR3 loop reads CASSPAGTNKNIQYF. Written as DNA, the CDR3 is TGTGCCAGCAGCCCCGCCGGGACTAACAAAAACATTCAGTACTTC.

The chain links TRBV6-5 to TRBJ2-1; 9 bases agree with TRBD2. The CDR3 contains 16 residues. V dropped 0 bases and J dropped 7; count of bases not matched to a gene: 7. Germline V gene lookup returns CDR1 MNHEY and CDR2 SVGAGI. CDR3 sequence reads: CASSYSTSGGGNEQFF. The CDR3 DNA follows: TGTGCCAGCAGTTACTCGACTAGCGGTGGGGGGAATGAGCAGTTCTTC.

This clone has more than one count but fewer than ten. The rearrangement links TRBV29-1 to TRBJ1-1; the D gene is possibly TRBD1 (5 bases). The V end was cut by 3 bases, the J end by 4 bases, with 12 bases between. The CDR3 runs 13 residues. The V gene's germline CDR1 is SQVTM and CDR2 ANQGSEA. DNA of the CDR3: TGCAGCGTTGACGGGGGGAGGGGCACTGAAGCTTTCTTT. Its translation: CSVDGGRGTEAFF.

The chain employs TRBV7-8 and TRBJ2-1; the D gene is possibly TRBD2 (6 bases). The V gene's germline CDR1 is SGHVS and CDR2 FQNEAQ. V lost 4 bases and J lost 2, with 12 bases in between. The CDR3 spans 15 residues. The CDR3 nucleotides read TGTGCCAGCAGCTGGGTGGCGGGAACCTACAATGAGCAGTTCTTC. As protein: CASSWVAGTYNEQFF. Full variable domain (remainder filled in from reference TRBV7-8 and TRBJ2-1): GAGVSQSPRYKVAKRGQDVALRCDPISGHVSLFWYQQALGQGPEFLTYFQNEAQLDKSGLPSDRFFAERPEGSVSTLKIQRTQQEDSAVYLCASSWVAGTYNEQFFGPGTRLTVL.

The chain combines TRBV6-4 with TRBJ2-1, with 8 bases aligning to TRBD1. CDR1 and CDR2 (germline): MRHNA, SNTAGT. The V and J ends lost 3 bases and 5 bases, in that order; junction bases with no gene match: 3. CDR3 length: 14 residues. For the CDR3, the DNA is TGTGCCAGCAGTGAACAGGGGGACAACAATGAGCAGTTCTTC. It is translated as CASSEQGDNNEQFF.

J is TRBJ2-7 and V is TRBV20-1, with 10 bases aligning to TRBD2. J was trimmed by 0 bases and V by 3 bases; bases with no gene match: 17. From germline, CDR1 is DFQATT and CDR2 SNEGSKA (reference sequence). The CDR3 totals 19 residues. The CDR3 region is CSASRFRTSGLGSSYEQYF. The CDR3 DNA reads as TGCAGTGCTAGTCGGTTTCGGACTAGCGGTCTCGGGAGCTCCTACGAGCAGTACTTC.

J is TRBJ2-3 and V is TRBV11-1; 8 nucleotides line up with TRBD1. This CDR3 contains 16 residues. Germline V gene sequence: CDR1 SGHAT, CDR2 FQDESV (reference sequence). The trim removed 1 base at V and 2 bases at J, leaving 5 bases unmatched. This chain's CDR3 is CASSLELGQATDTQYF. The CDR3 DNA reads TGTGCCAGCAGCTTAGAACTGGGACAGGCCACAGATACGCAGTATTTT. Together with reference TRBV11-1 and TRBJ2-3, the CDR3 gives the full variable domain: EAEVAQSPRYKITEKSQAVAFWCDPISGHATLYWYRQILGQGPELLVQFQDESVVDDSQLPKDRFSAERLKGVDSTLKIQPAELGDSAMYLCASSLELGQATDTQYFGPGTRLTVL.

The chain has TRBV7-6 and TRBJ2-7; 16 positions match TRBD2. The CDR3 spans 17 residues. V lost 1 base and J lost 5; bases outside the gene matches: 5. Looked up from germline, CDR1 is SGHVS and CDR2 is FNYEAQ. The CDR3: CASSLEGLAGGPDEQYF. For the CDR3, the DNA is TGTGCCAGCAGCTTAGAGGGACTAGCGGGAGGGCCAGACGAGCAGTACTTC. Combining the CDR3 with reference TRBV7-6 and TRBJ2-7 gives the whole variable domain GAGVSQSPRYKVTKRGQDVALRCDPISGHVSLYWYRQALGQGPEFLTYFNYEAQQDKSGLPNDRFSAERPEGSISTLTIQRTEQRDSAMYRCASSLEGLAGGPDEQYFGPGTRLTVT.

The chain couples TRBV30 to TRBJ2-1; possibly TRBD2 for D (5 bases). In germline, CDR1 is GTSNPN, CDR2 SVGIG (reference sequence). V lost 6 bases, J lost 0 bases, and 15 bases lay in between. The CDR3 sequence is 15 residues long. The CDR3 nucleotides are TGTGCCTGTACCAAAGCTAGCAGCTCCTACAATGAGCAGTTCTTC. This translates into CACTKASSSYNEQFF.

The chain is built from TRBV7-2 and TRBJ1-6; TRBD1 matches 10 bases. With 8 bases clipped from V and 8 bases from J, the junction kept 6 bases outside the gene matches. The CDR3 consists of 14 residues. From germline, CDR1 is SGHTA and CDR2 FQGNSA. CDR3 DNA sequence: TGTGCCAGCGAGGCCGGGACAGGGGATTCACCCCTCCACTTT. As protein: CASEAGTGDSPLHF.

Written as DNA, the CDR3 is TGTGCCAGCAGTTTAGGGACAGGGGCTTTGGATGAGCAGTTCTTC. Amino acids: CASSLGTGALDEQFF. The rearrangement links TRBV28 to TRBJ2-1; the match to TRBD1 covers 10 bases. The CDR3 is 15 amino acids. The V segment lost 2 bases and the J segment 8 bases; nucleotides outside the gene matches: 6. Germline V gene lookup returns CDR1 MDHEN and CDR2 SYDVKM.